Presented here are 17 T cell receptor beta chains from one specimen sequenced in a study of blood T cell repertoires in COVID-19. TCRdb's table, derived via immunoSEQ multiplex PCR, lists solely in-frame clones and lacks some. The sample shows fewer than 350,000 clones, roughly 91% of them seen only once. Sequences were obtained from PBMCs or T cells enriched from blood (not recorded which). These receptors were obtained from a woman aged 40 to 50 with acute COVID-19.

The chain employs TRBV7-9 and TRBJ2-5; perhaps TRBD2 as D (6 bases). Germline CDR1 SEHNR, CDR2 FQNEAQ (reference sequence). This CDR3 is 16 amino acids long. V lost 4 bases and J lost 1, with 16 bases in between. CDR3: CASSSLSWGLQETQYF. The CDR3 region has the DNA TGTGCCAGCAGCTCATTATCGTGGGGACTCCAAGAGACCCAGTACTTC.

The V gene is TRBV28, the J gene TRBJ1-4, with a weak D call TRBD1 (5 bases). Trimming stripped 3 bases from V and 4 bases from J, with 9 bases between. This CDR3 comprises 14 residues. Germline V gives CDR1 MDHEN, CDR2 SYDVKM. The chain's CDR3 is CASSFDRVNEKLFF. Written as DNA, the CDR3 is TGTGCCAGCAGTTTTGACAGAGTTAATGAAAAACTGTTTTTT.

Notes on this clone: In the same sample, other DNA sequences code for this CDR3. The chain has TRBV18 and TRBJ1-1; D possibly corresponds to TRBD1 (6 bases). The V gene's germline CDR1 is KGHSH and CDR2 LQKENI. The V end lost 3 bases, the J end lost 1 base, and 9 bases lay between the germline ends. The CDR3 runs to 14 residues. CDR3 in amino acids: CASSPRTENTEAFF. The CDR3, as DNA: TGTGCCAGCTCACCGAGGACAGAGAACACTGAAGCTTTCTTT.

In its sample, this clone was seen once. The CDR3 bases are TGTGCCACCAGTGATTCTAGCGGGAGGAACTACAATGAGCAGTTCTTC. Its translation is CATSDSSGRNYNEQFF. This chain joins TRBV24-1 and TRBJ2-1; TRBD2 aligns across 11 bases. This CDR3 is built from 16 residues. In germline, CDR1 is KGHDR, CDR2 SFDVKD. V was pared by 2 bases and J by 3 bases, with 2 bases of the junction left unmatched.

The rearrangement joins TRBV2 to TRBJ2-7, with D possibly TRBD2 on 6 matching bases. Trimming took off 4 bases at V and 0 bases at J, with 10 bases between the two ends. CDR3 size: 14 residues. The germline V gene has CDR1 SNHLY and CDR2 FYNNEI. CDR3 protein: CASSGWGDSYEQYF. The DNA for the CDR3 is TGTGCCAGCAGTGGTTGGGGGGACTCCTACGAGCAGTACTTC.

V is TRBV11-1 and J is TRBJ2-1; 10 nucleotides agree with TRBD1. V shed 6 bases and J 12 bases; nucleotides not matched to a gene: 17. Germline CDR1 SGHAT, CDR2 FQDESV (reference sequence). This CDR3 contains 16 residues. CDR3 DNA: TGTGCCAGCAGTTCGAAGGGTGCGGGACAGGGGATTGGGCAGTTCTTC. Amino acids: CASSSKGAGQGIGQFF.

Turning to this clone: Other DNA sequences in this sample translate to the same CDR3. The rearrangement joins TRBV28 to TRBJ2-7; 14 bases are shared with TRBD2. Losses at the gene ends were 2 bases for V and 3 bases for J; bases not matched to a gene: 0. The CDR3 is 15 amino acids. Germline values: CDR1 MDHEN, CDR2 SYDVKM. In DNA form, the CDR3 reads TGTGCCAGCAGTTTAGGGACTAGCGGGAGCTACGAGCAGTACTTC. Amino acid sequence: CASSLGTSGSYEQYF.

As for this clone: It is unclear where the CDR3 begins or ends on the DNA, so no DNA is shown, and the CDR3 is as TCRdb lists it. The CDR3 loop reads CALTRNQDRRDYGCTF. The genes are TRBV30 and TRBJ1-2; TRBD1, the table's D call, lacks a check against the DNA. Germline CDR1 and CDR2: GTSNPN and SVGIG (reference sequence). Counting both end residues, the CDR3 totals 16 amino acids.

The chain employs TRBV6-2 or TRBV6-3 and TRBJ2-1, with TRBD2 matching 16 bases. Germline trimming cut 2 bases from V and 7 bases from J; bases unmatched to any gene: 2. This CDR3 contains 16 residues. Germline CDR1 MNHEY, CDR2 SVGEGT. This chain's CDR3 is CASSYPGLAGGNEQFF. CDR3 nucleotides: TGTGCCAGCAGTTACCCGGGACTAGCGGGAGGGAATGAGCAGTTCTTC.

This clone was picked up one time. V is TRBV5-1 and J is TRBJ1-3; the match to TRBD1 covers 7 bases. Per the germline V gene, CDR1 is SGHRS and CDR2 is YFSETQ. The CDR3 spans 17 residues. J gave up 0 bases and V 3 bases, and 9 bases lay outside the gene matches. The CDR3 reads CASSSGQASSSGNTIYF. The CDR3 DNA is TGCGCCAGCAGCTCCGGACAGGCGTCGAGCTCTGGAAACACCATATATTTT.

This clone was seen more than once but under ten times. This chain links TRBV7-9 with TRBJ2-1; 10 bases are a match to TRBD2. Germline trimming cut 6 bases from V and 0 bases from J; bases unmatched to any gene: 8. The CDR3 spans 17 residues. Per germline, CDR1 SEHNR and CDR2 FQNEAQ (reference sequence). The CDR3 loop reads CASSFGTSEISYNEQFF. In nucleotides, the CDR3 is TGTGCCAGCAGTTTCGGGACTAGCGAGATCTCCTACAATGAGCAGTTCTTC.

This chain connects TRBV5-1 to TRBJ2-1; TRBD1 agrees at 8 bases. The J segment lost 0 bases and the V segment lost 3 bases, leaving 5 bases of the junction unmatched. The germline V gene encodes CDR1 SGHRS and CDR2 YFSETQ. The length of the CDR3 is 16 residues. The CDR3, as DNA: TGCGCCAGCAGCTGGGGACAGGCTAGCTCCTACAATGAGCAGTTCTTC. It translates to CASSWGQASSYNEQFF.

The gene calls are TRBV5-8 and TRBJ1-6; D might be TRBD1 (6 bases). Per germline, CDR1 SGHTS and CDR2 YDEGEE. The CDR3 sequence is 15 residues long. The ends were cut back, 4 bases at V and 10 bases at J, with 18 bases in the middle. The CDR3, as DNA: TGTGCCAGCAGCCCCACGGGGGGGGCCGAGTCACCCCTCCACTTT. It specifies CASSPTGGAESPLHF. Looking up the rest from reference TRBV5-8 and TRBJ1-6 gives the full variable domain: EAGVTQSPTHLIKTRGQQATLRCSPISGHTSVYWYQQALGLGLQFLLWYDEGEERNRGNFPPRFSGRQFPNYSSELNVNALELEDSALYLCASSPTGGAESPLHFGNGTRLTVT.

In this sample, this clone turned up a few times. The rearrangement uses TRBV6-1 and TRBJ2-1; 9 bases line up with TRBD1. The CDR3 consists of 17 residues. The J segment lost 2 bases and the V segment lost 1 base, leaving 6 bases of the junction unmatched. CDR1 and CDR2 from the germline V gene are MNHNS and SASEGT. The CDR3 is CASSEGDRVPPYNEQFF. The DNA for the CDR3 is TGTGCCAGCAGTGAAGGGGACAGGGTGCCGCCCTACAATGAGCAGTTCTTC.

This chain uses TRBV7-8 with TRBJ2-2; the D gene is possibly TRBD2 (5 bases). Trimming took 7 bases from V and 3 from J, leaving 15 bases between them. CDR1 SGHVS and CDR2 FQNEAQ come from the germline V gene. This CDR3 contains 15 residues. The CDR3 coding sequence is TGTGCCAGCAAAACTGGGAGCAGACACACCGGGGAGCTGTTTTTT. Translated: CASKTGSRHTGELFF. The whole variable domain, remainder taken from reference TRBV7-8 and TRBJ2-2, is GAGVSQSPRYKVAKRGQDVALRCDPISGHVSLFWYQQALGQGPEFLTYFQNEAQLDKSGLPSDRFFAERPEGSVSTLKIQRTQQEDSAVYLCASKTGSRHTGELFFGEGSRLTVL.

This chain uses TRBV30 with TRBJ2-7; TRBD2 might be the D (7 bases). The germline CDR1 and CDR2 sequences are GTSNPN and SVGIG (reference sequence). The CDR3 is 14 residues long. V was trimmed by 4 bases and J by 7 bases, leaving 20 bases between them. For the CDR3, the DNA is TGTGCCTGGATCCCAATCCGGGGGGCGCGGGAGCAGTACTTC. Translating gives CAWIPIRGAREQYF. Using reference TRBV30 and TRBJ2-7 for the parts outside the CDR3, the full variable domain is SQTIHQWPATLVQPVGSPLSLECTVEGTSNPNLYWYRQAAGRGLQLLFYSVGIGQISSEVPQNLSASRPQDRQFILSSKKLLLSDSGFYLCAWIPIRGAREQYFGPGTRLTVT.

This clone was counted only a few times. The CDR3 spells CASSPGSIYEQYF. The CDR3 coding sequence is TGTGCCAGTAGTCCGGGATCAATCTACGAGCAGTACTTC. The chain links TRBV19 to TRBJ2-7; tentative D call: TRBD2 (5 bases). CDR3 length equals 13 residues. The V end was cut by 5 bases, the J end by 3 bases, with 11 bases between. Germline CDR1 LNHDA, CDR2 SQIVND (reference sequence).